One sample yielded the 13 T cell receptor beta chains listed below, sequenced in a study of T-cell memory formation after mild COVID-19. TCRdb reprocessed the 5' RACE reads with MiXCR, giving one entry per CDR3 protein. The repertoire holds hundreds of thousands of distinct CDR3 sequences, with 15% to 20% as singletons. Sequencing was done on a sample of PBMCs or a T cell subset sorted from them (not recorded which). The origin of the receptors is a man aged 18 to 30 who had mild COVID-19 (a few samples of this study predate the infection). Cell type and time point are not known.

The sample holds many counts of this clonotype. J is TRBJ2-7 and V is TRBV20-1; perhaps TRBD1 as D (6 bases). Trimming left V 6 bases short and J 5 bases short, with 17 bases between. The CDR3 length is 13 residues. Per germline, CDR1 DFQATT and CDR2 SNEGSKA (reference sequence). For the CDR3, the DNA is TGCAGTGCCACTCACCAGGGGTCCCACGAGCAGTACTTC. As protein: CSATHQGSHEQYF.

The CDR3 DNA sequence: TGTGCCAGCAGCGTGCAGGGCGGAACCGGGGAGCTGTTTTTT. This translates into CASSVQGGTGELFF. The chain combines TRBV9 with TRBJ2-2, with a possible D match to TRBD1 (5 bases). This CDR3 has 14 amino acids. Looked up from germline, CDR1 is SGDLS and CDR2 is YYNGEE. V dropped 2 bases and J dropped 5 bases, with 10 bases sitting between them. Complete variable domain (other parts from reference TRBV9 and TRBJ2-2): DSGVTQTPKHLITATGQRVTLRCSPRSGDLSVYWYQQSLDQGLQFLIQYYNGEERAKGNILERFSAQQFPDLHSELNLSSLELGDSALYFCASSVQGGTGELFFGEGSRLTVL.

The J gene is TRBJ2-7, the V gene TRBV28; 8 bases are shared with TRBD2. The V segment lost 6 bases and the J segment 4 bases; nucleotides outside the gene matches: 11. This CDR3 region has 15 residues. Germline V gene sequence: CDR1 MDHEN, CDR2 SYDVKM. CDR3: CASRLTGTSVYEQYV. The CDR3 bases are TGTGCCAGCAGGTTAACCGGGACTAGTGTATACGAGCAGTACGTC.

In its sample, this clonotype was seen a few times. This chain joins TRBV28 and TRBJ2-5, with TRBD1 identical over 10 bases. The length of the CDR3 is 14 residues. Germline V gives CDR1 MDHEN, CDR2 SYDVKM. V shed 5 bases and J 4 bases; nucleotides not matched to a gene: 4. For the CDR3, the DNA is TGTGCCAGCAGTCCCAGACAGGGGGCAGAGACCCAGTACTTC. Amino acids: CASSPRQGAETQYF.

This clonotype was found a few times. V and J are TRBV7-9 and TRBJ2-1; TRBD2 aligns across 7 bases. V shed 4 bases, J shed 6 bases, and the junction held 0 bases outside the gene matches. Germline CDR1 SEHNR, CDR2 FQNEAQ (reference sequence). CDR3 length: 12 amino acids. As DNA, the CDR3 is TGTGCCAGCAGCTGGGGGGGCAATGAGCAGTTCTTC. It is translated as CASSWGGNEQFF.

This chain uses TRBV9 with TRBJ1-5, with 10 bases matching TRBD1. Germline lookup yields CDR1 SGDLS and CDR2 YYNGEE. V was clipped by 4 bases and J by 5 bases; unmatched bases: 6. This CDR3 is built from 15 residues. In DNA, the CDR3 is TGTGCCAGCAGCCCCCAGGACAGGGGGGATCAGCCCCAGCATTTT. It is translated as CASSPQDRGDQPQHF.

This clonotype has ten or more counts. CDR3 sequence: CASSLSSYNEQFF. CDR3 DNA: TGTGCCAGCAGTTTATCATCCTACAATGAGCAGTTCTTC. The J gene is TRBJ2-1, the V gene TRBV28; no definite D call. The CDR3 covers 13 residues. Germline V CDR1 and CDR2: MDHEN, SYDVKM. V dropped 1 base and J dropped 1 base, with 2 bases sitting between them.

The rearrangement joins TRBV6-5 to TRBJ2-2; 7 nucleotides align to TRBD1. The CDR3 covers 17 residues. The germline V gene has CDR1 MNHEY and CDR2 SVGAGI. V shed 7 bases, J shed 8 bases, and the junction held 19 bases outside the gene matches. The CDR3 DNA reads TGTGCCAGCACCAACCCGACAGGGTTGACGTCCGCAGGGGAGCTGTTTTTT. Translation gives CASTNPTGLTSAGELFF.

This clonotype appeared a few times. This chain uses TRBV29-1 with TRBJ1-1; no definite D call. V was shortened by 8 bases and J by 10 bases, with 8 bases between the two germline ends. This CDR3 is built from 8 residues. Germline CDR1 reads SQVTM; CDR2 reads ANQGSEA. CDR3 in amino acids: CSPDSAFF. Here the CDR3 DNA reads TGCAGCCCGGACTCAGCTTTCTTT.

This clonotype was detected only a few times. The chain carries TRBV3-1 and TRBJ2-5, with TRBD2 identical over 11 bases. Germline-derived CDR1 and CDR2 are LGHDT and YNNKEL (reference sequence). After removal of 3 bases from V and 2 bases from J, the junction contained 8 bases not matched to a gene. The CDR3 consists of 17 residues. CDR3 nucleotide sequence: TGTGCCAGCAGCCAGACCCTCGGGACTAGCGGACAAGAGACCCAGTACTTC. This encodes CASSQTLGTSGQETQYF.

The genes are TRBV4-1 and TRBJ2-2, with D perhaps given as TRBD1 or TRBD2 (6 bases each). CDR1 and CDR2 (germline): MGHRA, YSYEKL. V was pared by 3 bases and J by 7 bases, with 18 bases between. The CDR3 loop spans 16 amino acids. Here the CDR3 DNA reads TGCGCCAGCAGCCATCCACAGGGAGGAGGGCGCGGGGAGCTGTTTTTT. Protein: CASSHPQGGGRGELFF.

The rearrangement links TRBV7-3 to TRBJ2-1; 11 nucleotides agree with TRBD2. V was clipped by 2 bases and J by 7 bases; unmatched bases: 4. Germline V gives CDR1 SGHTA, CDR2 FQGTGA. This CDR3 has 15 amino acids. The CDR3 loop reads CASSLDGTSGNEQFF. For the CDR3, the DNA is TGTGCCAGCAGCTTAGATGGGACTAGCGGTAATGAGCAGTTCTTC.

The CDR3 nucleotides are TGCAGCGTGCGTAACACCGGTTCCTACGAGCAGTACTTC. It is translated as CSVRNTGSYEQYF. V gene TRBV29-1 combines with J gene TRBJ2-7, with D hard to call. This CDR3 region has 13 residues. Trimming removed 6 bases at V and 1 base at J, with 13 bases between. Germline CDR1 SQVTM, CDR2 ANQGSEA.